The sample holds many counts of the clone carrying this T cell receptor (beta chain). The antigen is not known. Since the library was made to target alpha chains, this beta chain is a stray read and its abundance is not meaningful. This sample's time point: sample taken at primary tumor resection. Untreated early-stage non-small cell lung cancer patients, 65 to 90 in total, were the donors. Sequencing was performed on whole RNA extracted from tumor and nontumor lung tissue, or from frozen PBMC, and the material was left unsorted. This sample stems from a study of spatial heterogeneity in lung cancer. Findings of the study overall: Higher tumor mutation counts went along with higher counts of expanded intratumoral alpha and beta TCRs. For tumor T cells, estimated coverage reached only around 7% (alpha) and about 12% (beta).

In the library, each TCR cDNA molecule bore its own unique molecular identifier. One entry per CDR3 protein, called by TCRdb with MiXCR from the 5' RACE reads. The top ten clones hold about 20% of a sample with around 16,000 distinct CDR3 sequences, 6.5% to 8.5% of them seen once. The V end was cut by 3 bases, the J end by 6 bases, with 11 bases between. CDR1 and CDR2 from the germline V gene are SGHNT and YYREEE (reference sequence). The CDR3 is 13 amino acids. The TCR originated in a female donor with early-stage non-small cell lung cancer. The sequencing here drew on lung tumor tissue, taken at surgery. This chain uses TRBV5-4 with TRBJ2-3; a weak D match, TRBD2 (6 bases). CDR3 sequence: CASSSRRVDTQYF. In DNA, the CDR3 is TGTGCCAGCAGCTCGAGGAGGGTTGATACGCAGTATTTT.